This T cell receptor beta chain was recorded in a study of blood T cell repertoires in COVID-19. Study-wide background: Researchers got acute and convalescent COVID-19 samples from the United States, Italy and Spain. Nucleic acid was either cDNA or gDNA, and it came from T cells, B-cell-depleted T cells, or PBMCs.

Study processing details: Reference gene primer amplification yielded estimated nucleated cell counts. The repertoire was sequenced with immunoSEQ multiplex PCR; TCRdb's copy has only in-frame clones and lacks some. V and J calls and clone size are given by that table; D and trimming were obtained from the DNA. The sample contains fewer than 130,000 clones, over 60% of which appear only once. The CDR3 has 12 amino acids. CDR1 is MDHEN, CDR2 SYDVKM, per germline. Between the trimmed V and J ends, which lost 7 bases and 7 bases, there was a span of 14 bases. The TCR comes from an elderly woman with acute or convalescent COVID-19. The sample was peripheral blood. The chain links TRBV28 to TRBJ2-7, with a tentative D call TRBD2 (5 bases). CDR3 coding DNA: TGTGCCAGCACCTCTAATCGGAGGGAGCAGTACTTC. Its protein product is CASTSNRREQYF.